This entry lists 19 T cell receptor beta chains sequenced from one sample in a study of T cell changes during pregnancy in multiple sclerosis. Here immunoSEQ multiplex PCR was the method, and the copy in TCRdb shows in-frame clones only, minus some. In the table there are nearly 110,000 clones, just under 95% of which are singletons. The specimen was peripheral blood, collected after pregnancy. All receptors derive from a female donor with multiple sclerosis, enrolled in a pregnancy study.

The chain links TRBV9 to TRBJ2-2; 7 bases fit TRBD1. The ends lost 0 bases at V and 4 bases at J; junction bases unmatched: 6. This CDR3 region has 16 residues. The germline V gene has CDR1 SGDLS and CDR2 YYNGEE. CDR3 region: CASSVGWDSFTGELFF. The CDR3 region has the DNA TGTGCCAGCAGCGTAGGGTGGGACAGCTTCACCGGGGAGCTGTTTTTT.

The chain's CDR3 is CASTLYQGTEQYF. Written as DNA, the CDR3 is TGTGCCAGCACCCTCTATCAGGGGACCGAGCAGTACTTC. This chain connects TRBV2 to TRBJ2-7; a weak D match, TRBD1 (6 bases). The germline CDR1 and CDR2 sequences are SNHLY and FYNNEI. This CDR3 contains 13 residues. V was shortened by 7 bases and J by 6 bases, with 16 bases between the two germline ends.

The chain recombines TRBV4-1 with TRBJ2-5, with TRBD1 matching over 7 bases. V lost 4 bases, J lost 4 bases, and 9 bases stayed unmatched. The CDR3 covers 15 residues. The germline CDR1 and CDR2 sequences are MGHRA and YSYEKL. CDR3 coding DNA: TGCGCCAGCAGCCCCCGACAGGGCAGCAGAGAGACCCAGTACTTC. Translation: CASSPRQGSRETQYF.

This clone was seen only once. The V gene is TRBV10-3, the J gene TRBJ1-1; unclear D gene. Deletions cut 7 bases from V and 7 bases from J, with 16 bases between. This CDR3 contains 13 residues. CDR1 is ENHRY, CDR2 SYGVKD, per germline. The CDR3 DNA follows: TGTGCCATCACTGCTAGCGGACCGCGTGAAGCTTTCTTT. It codes for CAITASGPREAFF.

This clone showed up just once. This rearrangement joins TRBV30 to TRBJ2-7, with D unresolved. Trimming shortened V by 0 bases and J by 6 bases, and 6 bases separated the two germline ends. CDR1 is GTSNPN, CDR2 SVGIG, per germline (reference sequence). The CDR3 covers 11 residues. The chain's CDR3 is CAWSVRVEQYF. The CDR3 DNA is TGTGCCTGGAGTGTTCGGGTCGAGCAGTACTTC.

The chain has TRBV6-1 and TRBJ1-2; TRBD1 might be the D (5 bases). Germline V CDR1 and CDR2: MNHNS, SASEGT. The CDR3 has 12 residues. Trimming removed 6 bases from V and 5 bases from J, with 10 bases in between. Here the CDR3 reads CASRTASYGYTF. The CDR3 DNA reads TGTGCCAGCAGGACAGCCTCTTATGGCTACACCTTC.

The chain has TRBV18 and TRBJ1-4, with D possibly TRBD1 on 5 matching bases. The V gene's germline CDR1 is KGHSH and CDR2 LQKENI. V shed 4 bases and J shed 6 bases, with 12 bases lying between them. This CDR3 region has 14 residues. CDR3 sequence reads: CASSRNGRDEKLFF. The CDR3 DNA reads TGTGCCAGCTCACGGAACGGCAGGGATGAAAAACTGTTTTTT.

The sample holds a few counts of this clone. This chain links TRBV18 with TRBJ1-6; 9 bases fit TRBD1. This CDR3 is built from 15 residues. Germline V CDR1 and CDR2: KGHSH, LQKENI. With V trimmed by 2 bases and J by 9 bases, 5 bases remained unmatched. CDR3 coding DNA: TGTGCCAGCTCACCAGGGACAGGGAGGAGTTCACCCCTCCACTTT. This translates into CASSPGTGRSSPLHF.

The gene calls are TRBV7-6 and TRBJ2-7, with 10 bases matching TRBD2. The V segment lost 1 base and the J segment 7 bases; nucleotides outside the gene matches: 4. The CDR3 is 14 residues long. Per the germline V gene, CDR1 is SGHVS and CDR2 is FNYEAQ. CDR3 nucleotide sequence: TGTGCCAGCAGCTTAGGACTAGCGGGTGGGGAGCAGTACTTC. Encoded protein: CASSLGLAGGEQYF.

V is TRBV7-8 and J is TRBJ2-7; 12 nucleotides align to TRBD1. Unmatched junction bases numbered 6, after V lost 6 bases and J lost 6 bases. The germline V gene has CDR1 SGHVS and CDR2 FQNEAQ. The CDR3 has 14 amino acids. The CDR3 region is CASRRDRGLVEQYF. The CDR3 DNA reads TGTGCCAGCAGGAGGGACAGGGGGCTTGTCGAGCAGTACTTC.

The V and J genes are TRBV5-6 and TRBJ2-3; 7 nucleotides align to TRBD2. The CDR3 extends over 16 amino acids. J was trimmed by 5 bases and V by 4 bases; bases with no gene match: 13. Germline V gives CDR1 SGHDT, CDR2 YYEEEE. CDR3 bases: TGTGCCAGCAGCCAGGGAGGGATCTTGACCGAAGATACGCAGTATTTT. This codes for CASSQGGILTEDTQYF.

The V and J genes are TRBV25-1 and TRBJ2-2; D is possibly TRBD1 (5 bases). The CDR3 is 17 amino acids. Trimming pared 3 bases from V and 1 base from J, leaving 15 bases between. Germline V lookup: CDR1 MGHDK, CDR2 SYGVNS. The CDR3 here is CASSDLVRVGNTGELFF. The CDR3 region has the DNA TGTGCCAGCAGTGATCTGGTCAGGGTTGGGAACACCGGGGAGCTGTTTTTT. Based on the CDR3 plus reference TRBV25-1 and TRBJ2-2, the full variable domain is EADIYQTPRYLVIGTGKKITLECSQTMGHDKMYWYQQDPGMELHLIHYSYGVNSTEKGDLSSESTVSRIRTEHFPLTLESARPSHTSQYLCASSDLVRVGNTGELFFGEGSRLTVL.

V usage is TRBV5-1 and J usage is TRBJ2-1; no reliable D call. With 5 bases removed from V and 5 bases from J, the gap between germline ends came to 5 bases. The CDR3 is made up of 11 amino acids. Germline V gives CDR1 SGHRS, CDR2 YFSETQ. DNA for the CDR3: TGCGCCAGCAGAAGAGACAATGAGCAGTTCTTC. Protein: CASRRDNEQFF.

V is TRBV10-2 and J is TRBJ2-5; 12 positions match TRBD2. Trimming cost V 4 bases and J 2 bases; bases outside gene matches: 2. This CDR3 has 15 residues. Germline lookup yields CDR1 WSHSY and CDR2 SAAADI. In nucleotides, the CDR3 is TGCGCCAGCAGTGTAGGACTAGCGGGACAAGAGACCCAGTACTTC. Translation: CASSVGLAGQETQYF.

V is TRBV7-6 and J is TRBJ1-1; tentative D call: TRBD1 (6 bases). Germline loops: CDR1 SGHVS, CDR2 FNYEAQ. The CDR3 runs to 18 residues. Trimming cost V 0 bases and J 0 bases, with 17 bases left between them. The CDR3 loop is CASSLASAGAIMNTEAFF. CDR3 nucleotides: TGTGCCAGCAGCTTAGCTAGCGCAGGGGCGATTATGAACACTGAAGCTTTCTTT.

The chain carries TRBV5-6 and TRBJ2-7, with D perhaps matching TRBD2 (5 bases). Trimming stripped 1 base from V and 5 bases from J, with 10 bases between. Germline CDR1 reads SGHDT; CDR2 reads YYEEEE. The CDR3 extends over 13 amino acids. The CDR3 spells CASSLRGADEQYF. CDR3 in DNA: TGTGCCAGCAGCTTGAGAGGAGCGGACGAGCAGTACTTC.

The chain recombines TRBV10-1 with TRBJ1-2; 8 positions agree with TRBD1. Germline CDR1 is WNHNN and CDR2 is SYGVQD (reference sequence). This CDR3 spans 15 amino acids. V shed 0 bases, J shed 3 bases, and the junction held 3 bases outside the gene matches. The CDR3 DNA reads TGCGCCAGCAGTGAGTCCGGGACAGGACACTATGGCTACACCTTC. Encoded protein: CASSESGTGHYGYTF.

This clone was counted only a few times. This chain uses TRBV19 with TRBJ1-5; 7 nucleotides agree with TRBD1. The germline gives CDR1 LNHDA, CDR2 SQIVND (reference sequence). CDR3 size: 16 residues. Unmatched junction bases numbered 12, after V lost 6 bases and J lost 4 bases. CDR3 protein: CASRWTGARQNQPQHF. The CDR3 region has the DNA TGTGCCAGTAGGTGGACAGGCGCCCGGCAAAATCAGCCCCAGCATTTT.

The chain uses TRBV27 and TRBJ1-5, with TRBD1 identical over 9 bases. The CDR3 loop spans 17 amino acids. The V segment lost 8 bases and the J segment 0 bases; nucleotides outside the gene matches: 11. CDR1 is MNHEY, CDR2 SMNVEV, per germline (reference sequence). CDR3 region: CASRDRATADSNQPQHF. The CDR3 bases are TGTGCCAGCCGGGACAGGGCGACCGCGGATAGCAATCAGCCCCAGCATTTT.